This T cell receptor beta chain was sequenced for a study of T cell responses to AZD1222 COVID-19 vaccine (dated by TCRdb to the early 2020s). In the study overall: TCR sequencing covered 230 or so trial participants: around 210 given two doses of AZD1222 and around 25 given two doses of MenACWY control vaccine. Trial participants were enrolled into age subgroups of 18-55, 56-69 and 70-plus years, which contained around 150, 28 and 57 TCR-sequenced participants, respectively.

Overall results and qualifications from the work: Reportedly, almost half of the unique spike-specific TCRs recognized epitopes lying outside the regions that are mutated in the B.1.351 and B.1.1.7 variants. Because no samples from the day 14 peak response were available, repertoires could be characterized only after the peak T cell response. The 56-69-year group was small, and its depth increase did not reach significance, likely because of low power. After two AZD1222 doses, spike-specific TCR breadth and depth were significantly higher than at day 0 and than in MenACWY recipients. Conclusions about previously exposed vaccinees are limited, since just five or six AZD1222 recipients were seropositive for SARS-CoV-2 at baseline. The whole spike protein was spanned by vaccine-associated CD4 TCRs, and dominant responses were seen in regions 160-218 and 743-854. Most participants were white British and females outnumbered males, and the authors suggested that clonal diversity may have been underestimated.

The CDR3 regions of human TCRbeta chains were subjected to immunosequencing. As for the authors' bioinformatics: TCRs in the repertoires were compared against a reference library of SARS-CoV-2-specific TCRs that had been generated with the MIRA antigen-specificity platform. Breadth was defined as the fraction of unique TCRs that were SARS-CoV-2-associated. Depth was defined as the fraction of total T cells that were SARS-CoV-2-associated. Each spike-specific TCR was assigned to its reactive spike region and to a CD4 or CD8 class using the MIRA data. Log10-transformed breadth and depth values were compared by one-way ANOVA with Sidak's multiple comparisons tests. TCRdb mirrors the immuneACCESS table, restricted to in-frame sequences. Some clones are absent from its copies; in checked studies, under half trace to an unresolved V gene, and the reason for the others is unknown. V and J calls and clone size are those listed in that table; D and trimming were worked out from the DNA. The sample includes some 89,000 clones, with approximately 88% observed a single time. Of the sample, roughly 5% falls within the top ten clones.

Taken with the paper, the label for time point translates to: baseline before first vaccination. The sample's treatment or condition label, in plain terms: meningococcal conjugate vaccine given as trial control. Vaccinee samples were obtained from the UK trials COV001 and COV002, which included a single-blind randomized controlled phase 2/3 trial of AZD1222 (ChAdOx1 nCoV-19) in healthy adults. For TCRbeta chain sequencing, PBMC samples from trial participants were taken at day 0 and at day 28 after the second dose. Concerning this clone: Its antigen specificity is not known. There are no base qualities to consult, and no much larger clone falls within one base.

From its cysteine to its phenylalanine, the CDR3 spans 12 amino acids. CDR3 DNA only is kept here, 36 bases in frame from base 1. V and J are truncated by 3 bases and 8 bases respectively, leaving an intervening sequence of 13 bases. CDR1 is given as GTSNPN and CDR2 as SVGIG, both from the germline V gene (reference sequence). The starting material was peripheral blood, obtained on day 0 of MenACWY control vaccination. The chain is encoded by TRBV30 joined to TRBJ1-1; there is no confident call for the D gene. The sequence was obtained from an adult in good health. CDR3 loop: CAWSEDSAEAFF. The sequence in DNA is TGTGCCTGGAGCGAGGACTCAGCCGAAGCTTTCTTT.